This TCR beta chain was found in a study of post-analysis software for immune sequencing data. cDNA libraries for TCR beta contained unique molecular identifiers. Using its own MiXCR run on the PCR reads, TCRdb lists one record per CDR3 protein. The table includes approximately 360,000 distinct CDR3 sequences, roughly 38% detected once. Sequencing was carried out using blood. The sequence came from a girl under 18 with multiple sclerosis.

In DNA, the CDR3 is TGTGCCAGCAGTTCACAGGGGGCAGAACGTGGCTACACCTTC. Protein: CASSSQGAERGYTF. The chain is built from TRBV12-3 or TRBV12-4 and TRBJ1-2; 9 bases agree with TRBD1. The length of the CDR3 is 14 residues. With V trimmed by 4 bases and J by 7 bases, 7 bases remained unmatched.